This T cell receptor (beta chain) was recorded in a study of Graves' ophthalmopathy and Graves' hyperthyroidism. Whole-study findings and limits: This model predicted ophthalmopathy progression (sensitivity 65% to 71%, specificity around 72%). Sensitivity of approximately 88% and specificity of approximately 76% were achieved when a 13-signature model separated ophthalmopathy from stable hyperthyroidism.

Using RNA transcripts, the TCR beta CDR3 regions were amplified. In the first round, RT-PCR was carried out with HTBI primers, and a multiplex PCR formed the second round. TCRdb analysed the multiplex PCR reads with MiXCR anew, one entry per CDR3 protein. The table lists about 600,000 distinct CDR3 sequences, roughly 40% of them singletons. CDR1 and CDR2 from the germline V gene are WSHSY and SAAADI. The V end was cut by 0 bases, the J end by 0 bases, with 15 bases between. The CDR3 covers 17 residues. Remarks on this clonotype: Antigen specificity is unknown.

The rearrangement links TRBV10-2 to TRBJ2-7, with D tentatively TRBD2 (6 bases). The clonotype was recovered from an adult man with Graves' hyperthyroidism. Sequencing input: peripheral blood or thyroid tissue (not recorded which). The CDR3 spells CASSESTLADTSYEQYF. The CDR3 DNA sequence: TGCGCCAGCAGTGAGTCCACCTTAGCGGACACCTCCTACGAGCAGTACTTC.